One T cell receptor (beta chain) is described in this entry. The data derive from a study of PD-L1 blockade in urothelial cancer. For the study at large: Prior chemotherapy ranged from 0 to 3 regimens per patient. Blood was tested 3 weeks (second dose) and 6 weeks into treatment.

This sample's time point: pretreatment peripheral blood. Produced via immunoSEQ multiplex PCR; TCRdb's table is partial and in-frame only. The data contain about 72,000 clones, roughly 86% of them seen just once; the ten biggest clones take up about 15%. This CDR3 is built from 17 residues. Germline CDR1 and CDR2: SGHKS and YYEKEE (reference sequence). Germline trimming cut 4 bases from V and 1 base from J; bases unmatched to any gene: 7. This clonotype was sampled from a man in his 60s with urothelial cancer. The chain links TRBV5-5 to TRBJ2-6, with 8 bases fitting TRBD1. Sequences were derived from PBMCs, sampled around atezolizumab (anti-PD-L1) treatment. CDR3 sequence: CASSPVDRASGANVLTF. The CDR3, as DNA: TGTGCCAGCAGCCCTGTGGACAGGGCGTCTGGGGCCAACGTCCTGACTTTC. Combining the CDR3 with reference TRBV5-5 and TRBJ2-6 gives the whole variable domain DAGVTQSPTHLIKTRGQQVTLRCSPISGHKSVSWYQQVLGQGPQFIFQYYEKEERGRGNFPDRFSARQFPNYSSELNVNALLLGDSALYLCASSPVDRASGANVLTFGAGSRLTVL.